Each of the 17 T cell receptor beta chains below was sequenced from the same sample in a study of CD8+ T cells in alopecia areata. Once RNA had been extracted, it was reverse transcribed into cDNA to act as the sequencing template. Assay: immunoSEQ multiplex PCR; the TCRdb copy retains only in-frame clones and omits some. Of about 200,000 clones listed, roughly two fifths are singletons. This sample's treatment: oral pan-JAK inhibitor, 5-10 mg twice daily. The sample in question was CD4+ T cells sorted from blood, obtained at approximately week 31, from a patient treated with tofacitinib. These receptors came from a human donor with alopecia areata.

This chain links TRBV5-6 with TRBJ2-5; D is ambiguous. This CDR3 is 12 amino acids long. Germline CDR1 is SGHDT and CDR2 is YYEEEE. The V end was cut by 5 bases, the J end by 5 bases, with 10 bases between. CDR3 coding DNA: TGTGCCAGCAGGGGGATTTTGGAGACCCAGTACTTC. Translated, it gives CASRGILETQYF.

The chain joins TRBV4-2 to TRBJ1-5; TRBD1 aligns across 7 bases. With V trimmed by 0 bases and J by 7 bases, 9 bases remained unmatched. This CDR3 is 16 amino acids long. Germline V gene lookup returns CDR1 LGHNA and CDR2 YNFKEQ. The CDR3 spells CASSQDRDRGTQPQHF. DNA of the CDR3: TGTGCCAGCAGCCAAGATCGGGACAGAGGTACCCAGCCCCAGCATTTT.

This clone has more than one count but fewer than ten. The rearrangement joins TRBV7-3 to TRBJ2-6, with D possibly being TRBD1 (6 bases). CDR3 size: 16 residues. Trimming shortened V by 5 bases and J by 0 bases, and 11 bases separated the two germline ends. Germline values: CDR1 SGHTA, CDR2 FQGTGA. CDR3 sequence: CASSLDRSSGANVLTF. In nucleotides, the CDR3 is TGTGCCAGCAGCCTGGACAGAAGCTCTGGGGCCAACGTCCTGACTTTC.

V and J are TRBV6-5 and TRBJ2-7; D gene uncertain. Germline-derived CDR1 and CDR2 are MNHEY and SVGAGI. There are 14 residues in the CDR3. The V end lost 2 bases, the J end lost 5 bases, and 13 bases lay between the germline ends. The CDR3 DNA is TGTGCCAGCAGTTACGGAATCAGCCAAAACGAGCAGTACTTC. Protein product: CASSYGISQNEQYF.

The J gene is TRBJ2-1, the V gene TRBV30; D possibly matches TRBD1 or TRBD2 (7 bases each). The germline CDR1 and CDR2 sequences are GTSNPN and SVGIG (reference sequence). The length of the CDR3 is 14 residues. V lost 0 bases to trimming and J lost 8 bases, with 14 bases between them. This chain's CDR3 is CAWSVPGGVYEQFF. The CDR3 DNA sequence: TGTGCCTGGAGTGTCCCAGGGGGGGTGTATGAGCAGTTCTTC.

The rearrangement links TRBV27 to TRBJ1-2, with 7 positions matching TRBD1. The germline gives CDR1 MNHEY, CDR2 SMNVEV (reference sequence). With V trimmed by 5 bases and J by 8 bases, 8 bases remained unmatched. CDR3 length: 13 amino acids. CDR3 amino acids: CASSPLTGRGYTF. CDR3 coding DNA: TGTGCCAGCAGTCCCCTGACAGGGCGGGGCTACACCTTC.

The J gene is TRBJ1-3, the V gene TRBV6-5; 9 bases align to TRBD1. From germline, CDR1 is MNHEY and CDR2 SVGAGI. V was pared by 3 bases and J by 4 bases, with 4 bases of the junction left unmatched. This CDR3 contains 15 residues. CDR3 nucleotide sequence: TGTGCCAGCAGTTATGGACAGGGGAAAGGAAACACCATATATTTT. Its protein is CASSYGQGKGNTIYF.

As for this clone: Mismatch with germline at one junction end may stem from a read error. The chain uses TRBV4-2 and TRBJ1-1; no clear D. The CDR3 runs to 13 residues. Looked up from germline, CDR1 is LGHNA and CDR2 is YNFKEQ. CDR3 in DNA: TGTGCCAGCAGCCAAGATAGGTACACCGAAGCTTTCTTT. This translates into CASSQDRYTEAFF.

This clone was seen a few times. V gene TRBV19 combines with J gene TRBJ2-2, with D unclear. Trimming left V 7 bases short and J 1 base short, with 7 bases between. Germline CDR1 and CDR2: LNHDA and SQIVND (reference sequence). There are 13 residues in the CDR3. Here the CDR3 DNA reads TGTGCCAGTATACAGCTGAACACCGGGGAGCTGTTTTTT. Translation: CASIQLNTGELFF.

V and J are TRBV2 and TRBJ2-3; the match to TRBD2 covers 8 bases. Germline V gene lookup returns CDR1 SNHLY and CDR2 FYNNEI. V dropped 2 bases and J dropped 2; count of bases not matched to a gene: 3. The CDR3 contains 15 residues. For the CDR3, the DNA is TGTGCCAGCAGTGAATCGGGGGGGTTCACAGATACGCAGTATTTT. Its protein is CASSESGGFTDTQYF.

This clone was counted once. V gene TRBV30 combines with J gene TRBJ1-1; the D is unclear. Between the trimmed V and J ends, which lost 0 bases and 1 base, there was a span of 6 bases. CDR1 is GTSNPN and CDR2 is SVGIG in the germline V gene (reference sequence). The CDR3 contains 13 residues. The CDR3 bases are TGTGCCTGGAGTGTACAAGAGAACACTGAAGCTTTCTTT. It yields the protein CAWSVQENTEAFF.

In this sample, this clone turned up a few times. The chain uses TRBV4-2 and TRBJ2-5; no reliable D call. The CDR3 runs to 15 residues. The V and J ends lost 0 bases and 9 bases respectively, with 17 bases between them. Germline V gives CDR1 LGHNA, CDR2 YNFKEQ. CDR3 in amino acids: CASSQDRRLRVAQYF. Here the CDR3 DNA reads TGTGCCAGCAGCCAAGATCGTCGGCTTCGGGTGGCCCAGTACTTC.

Only a few counts were recorded for this clone. The chain employs TRBV5-5 and TRBJ2-7, with D possibly being TRBD2 (6 bases). This CDR3 comprises 11 residues. The V end was cut by 2 bases, the J end by 7 bases, with 7 bases between. Germline V gene sequence: CDR1 SGHKS, CDR2 YYEKEE (reference sequence). DNA of the CDR3: TGTGCCAGCAGCTTTGCGGGAGAGCAGTACTTC. It yields the protein CASSFAGEQYF.

This chain connects TRBV4-2 to TRBJ2-3; TRBD2 matches 9 bases. Per germline, CDR1 LGHNA and CDR2 YNFKEQ. V trimming: 5 bases; J trimming: 5 bases; junction bases outside the gene matches: 8. The CDR3 extends over 15 amino acids. Here the CDR3 DNA reads TGTGCCAGCAGCTCCCGAGGAGCGGGGGGAGATACGCAGTATTTT. It translates to CASSSRGAGGDTQYF.

V gene TRBV5-1 combines with J gene TRBJ2-7; D gene uncertain. V was clipped by 0 bases and J by 4 bases, with 17 bases between them. Germline V CDR1 and CDR2: SGHRS, YFSETQ. This CDR3 spans 16 amino acids. In DNA, the CDR3 is TGCGCCAGCAGCTTGGGAAACCGATACCGTAGTTACGAGCAGTACTTC. Translated, it gives CASSLGNRYRSYEQYF.

The V call is TRBV15, the J call TRBJ2-3, with D perhaps matching TRBD2 (6 bases). The CDR3 sequence is 18 residues long. V lost 1 base, J lost 2 bases, and 19 bases lay in between. CDR1 is LNHNV, CDR2 YYDKDF, per germline (reference sequence). The CDR3: CATSRVKGDSYFTDTQYF. The CDR3 coding sequence is TGTGCCACCAGCAGAGTAAAAGGGGACTCCTACTTCACAGATACGCAGTATTTT.

This CDR3 is CSVVAYRVNTDTQYF. CDR3 DNA: TGCAGCGTTGTGGCTTACAGGGTGAACACAGATACGCAGTATTTT. The chain combines TRBV29-1 with TRBJ2-3; D possibly corresponds to TRBD1 (6 bases). CDR1 is SQVTM and CDR2 is ANQGSEA in the germline V gene. Trimming removed 4 bases from V and 2 bases from J, with 16 bases in between. The CDR3 length is 15 residues.